Listed here are 5 T cell receptor beta chains from one sample, sequenced in a study of blood T cell repertoires in COVID-19. Clones were sequenced by immunoSEQ multiplex PCR, and TCRdb holds only the in-frame ones, with some missing. The sample shows approximately 29,000 clones, 85% to 90% of them seen only once. The sequenced sample consisted of peripheral blood. The receptors derive from a woman aged 55-69 years with active COVID-19.

This clone was observed a handful of times. The rearrangement links TRBV30 to TRBJ1-3, with 7 nucleotides matching TRBD1. The CDR3 is made up of 14 amino acids. Per the germline V gene, CDR1 is GTSNPN and CDR2 is SVGIG (reference sequence). Unmatched junction bases numbered 4, after V lost 5 bases and J lost 0 bases. CDR3 sequence reads: CAWSGTASGNTIYF. CDR3 in DNA: TGTGCCTGGTCCGGGACAGCCTCTGGAAACACCATATATTTT.

The chain links TRBV7-3 to TRBJ1-1; D not certain. V dropped 6 bases and J dropped 4 bases, with 12 bases sitting between them. The CDR3 runs 13 residues. CDR1 and CDR2 from the germline V gene are SGHTA and FQGTGA. The CDR3 DNA follows: TGTGCCAGCAGACTAACGACCAGCACTGAAGCTTTCTTT. As protein: CASRLTTSTEAFF.

CDR3 sequence: CASSPTTDLSYEQYF. CDR3 nucleotides: TGTGCCAGCAGCCCTACGACAGACCTCTCCTACGAGCAGTACTTC. The rearrangement uses TRBV7-9 and TRBJ2-7, with D tentatively TRBD1 (5 bases). Germline-derived CDR1 and CDR2 are SEHNR and FQNEAQ (reference sequence). The CDR3 loop spans 15 amino acids. V was cut by 5 bases and J by 0 bases, with 14 bases left in between.

The chain has TRBV18 and TRBJ2-1, with a weak D call TRBD2 (5 bases). CDR1 and CDR2 (germline): KGHSH, LQKENI. The CDR3 is made up of 16 amino acids. The V end lost 6 bases, the J end lost 3 bases, and 18 bases lay between the germline ends. CDR3 nucleotides: TGTGCCAGCTCGAATCTTCGCGGGCGAGACTACAATGAGCAGTTCTTC. Translation: CASSNLRGRDYNEQFF.

The chain is built from TRBV10-3 and TRBJ2-7; D is possibly TRBD2 (7 bases). The CDR3 contains 14 residues. The V end was cut by 0 bases, the J end by 4 bases, with 10 bases between. The germline gives CDR1 ENHRY, CDR2 SYGVKD. This CDR3 reads CAISESEGGYEQYF. CDR3 bases: TGTGCCATCAGTGAGTCAGAGGGGGGGTACGAGCAGTACTTC.